The text below deals with one TCR beta chain. Its antigen is unknown. The data were taken from a study of Tregs in tolerant kidney transplant recipients. Overall study context: Related graft donors supplied nonmyeloablative bone marrow transplants, and mixed chimerism was transient.

After 6 days with irradiated graft donor PBMCs, CFSE-labeled recipient PBMCs were FACS-sorted. The method was immunoSEQ multiplex PCR; TCRdb's version includes in-frame clones alone and lacks a portion of them. The data include more than 1,500 clones; the top ten clones carry 15% to 20%. Findings of the study overall: Donor-specific Treg expansion exceeded global Treg expansion in tolerant patients, suggesting antigen drive. Some patients' samples used different primers over time, so nucleotide sequences weren't comparable.

The source is a human patient who received a combined kidney and bone marrow transplant. This specimen was CD4+ T cells from blood cultured with allogeneic cells, taken before the transplant.

CDR3 amino acids: CATSDPSGGATDTQYF. CDR3 bases read: TGTGCCACCAGTGATCCTAGCGGGGGGGCGACAGATACG. This sequence joins TRBV24-1 and TRBJ2-3, with 12 bases matching TRBD2. The CDR3 goes on 3 residues after the read ends, and that part is filled in from the germline J gene. Losses at the gene ends were 3 bases for V and 3 bases for J; bases not matched to a gene: 3. Germline V lookup: CDR1 KGHDR, CDR2 SFDVKD. The CDR3 is 16 amino acids.